These 5 T cell receptor beta chains were sequenced from one sample in a study of T-cell reconstitution after alpha-beta-depleted transplantation in children. Unique molecular identifiers were incorporated when the TCRbeta library was constructed. From the PCR reads, TCRdb called clonotypes with MiXCR, one entry per CDR3 protein. This sample has over 85,000 distinct CDR3 sequences, with under 13% found just once. This specimen was PBMCs from the stem cell graft donor, taken from the stem cell graft. These receptors all come from a human donor who donated a stem cell graft to a child with acute lymphoblastic leukemia.

This clonotype was recorded at least ten times. The chain has TRBV4-1 and TRBJ2-7; D remains ambiguous. The CDR3 sequence is 14 residues long. V was cut by 5 bases and J by 0 bases, with 11 bases left in between. CDR1 is MGHRA, CDR2 YSYEKL, per germline. CDR3 region: CASSGVGSSYEQYF. The CDR3 nucleotides are TGCGCCAGCAGCGGCGTCGGGTCCTCCTACGAGCAGTACTTC.

This clonotype appeared a single time. This chain connects TRBV15 to TRBJ1-5; tentative D call: TRBD1 (6 bases). Trimming shortened V by 2 bases and J by 6 bases, and 20 bases separated the two germline ends. CDR3 length: 17 residues. The germline gives CDR1 LNHNV, CDR2 YYDKDF (reference sequence). The CDR3 region has the DNA TGTGCCACCAGCAGACCCCAAGGGGGGGGCACAGTTCAGCCCCAGCATTTT. Its protein is CATSRPQGGGTVQPQHF. The full variable domain, with the rest looked up from reference TRBV15 and TRBJ1-5, is DAMVIQNPRYQVTQFGKPVTLSCSQTLNHNVMYWYQQKSSQAPKLLFHYYDKDFNNEADTPDNFQSRRPNTSFCFLDIRSPGLGDTAMYLCATSRPQGGGTVQPQHFGDGTRLSIL.

As regards this clonotype: A much larger clone differs by one base, so this may be a read error. The rearrangement uses TRBV30 and TRBJ2-3; D is ambiguous. The V gene's germline CDR1 is GTSNPN and CDR2 SVGIG (reference sequence). There are 11 residues in the CDR3. Between the trimmed V and J ends, which lost 6 bases and 4 bases, there was a span of 8 bases. The CDR3 DNA is TGTGCCTGCAGTCAGTCAGATACGCAGTATTTT. Its translation: CACSQSDTQYF. Full variable domain (remainder filled in from reference TRBV30 and TRBJ2-3): SQTIHQWPATLVQPVGSPLSLECTVEGTSNPNLYWYRQAAGRGLQLLFYSVGIGQISSEVPQNLSASRPQDRQFILSSKKLLLSDSGFYLCACSQSDTQYFGPGTRLTVL.

This chain connects TRBV6-1 to TRBJ2-7, with 8 bases identical to TRBD1. Germline V gene lookup returns CDR1 MNHNS and CDR2 SASEGT. V lost 6 bases, J lost 5 bases, and 15 bases stayed unmatched. The CDR3 runs 16 residues. CDR3 in DNA: TGTGCCAGCAGAAGGACCGGGACAGGTTATATGAACGAGCAGTACTTC. Translation gives CASRRTGTGYMNEQYF.

This clonotype showed up many times. The rearrangement links TRBV5-1 to TRBJ1-1; no clear D gene. This CDR3 has 13 amino acids. Germline V gene data show CDR1 as SGHRS and CDR2 as YFSETQ. Trimming took 4 bases from V and 4 from J, leaving 11 bases between them. This chain's CDR3 is CASSLAVPTEAFF. In nucleotides, the CDR3 is TGCGCCAGCAGCCTAGCGGTACCCACTGAAGCTTTCTTT. The whole variable domain, filled in from reference TRBV5-1 and TRBJ1-1, reads KAGVTQTPRYLIKTRGQQVTLSCSPISGHRSVSWYQQTPGQGLQFLFEYFSETQRNKGNFPGRFSGRQFSNSRSEMNVSTLELGDSALYLCASSLAVPTEAFFGQGTRLTVV.